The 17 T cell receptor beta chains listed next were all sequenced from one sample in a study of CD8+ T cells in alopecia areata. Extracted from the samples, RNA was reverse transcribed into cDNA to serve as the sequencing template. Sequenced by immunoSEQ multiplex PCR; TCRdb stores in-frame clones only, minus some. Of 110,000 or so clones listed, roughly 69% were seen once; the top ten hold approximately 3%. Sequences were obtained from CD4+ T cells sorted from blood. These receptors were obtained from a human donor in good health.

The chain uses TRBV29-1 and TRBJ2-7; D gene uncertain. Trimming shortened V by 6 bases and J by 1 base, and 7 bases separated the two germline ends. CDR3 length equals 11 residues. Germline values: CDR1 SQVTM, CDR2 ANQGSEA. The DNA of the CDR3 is TGCAGCGTCAGACTGTCCTACGAGCAGTACTTC. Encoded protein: CSVRLSYEQYF.

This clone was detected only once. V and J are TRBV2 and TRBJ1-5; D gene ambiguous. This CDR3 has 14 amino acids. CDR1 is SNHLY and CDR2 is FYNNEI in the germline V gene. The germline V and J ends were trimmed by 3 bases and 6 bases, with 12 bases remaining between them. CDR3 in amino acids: CASSDGVSAQPQHF. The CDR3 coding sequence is TGTGCCAGCAGTGATGGGGTTTCAGCTCAGCCCCAGCATTTT.

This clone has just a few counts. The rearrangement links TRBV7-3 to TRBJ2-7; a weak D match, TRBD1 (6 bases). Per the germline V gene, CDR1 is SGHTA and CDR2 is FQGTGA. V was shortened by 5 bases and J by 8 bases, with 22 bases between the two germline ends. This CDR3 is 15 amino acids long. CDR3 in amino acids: CASSPIPGTTVKQYF. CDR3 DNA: TGTGCCAGCAGCCCGATCCCGGGGACAACGGTCAAGCAGTACTTC.

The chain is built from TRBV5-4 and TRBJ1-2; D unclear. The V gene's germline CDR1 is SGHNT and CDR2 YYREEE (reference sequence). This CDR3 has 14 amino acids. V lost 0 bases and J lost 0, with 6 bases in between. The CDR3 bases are TGTGCCAGCAGCTTGGTTGCAGCTAACTATGGCTACACCTTC. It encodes CASSLVAANYGYTF.

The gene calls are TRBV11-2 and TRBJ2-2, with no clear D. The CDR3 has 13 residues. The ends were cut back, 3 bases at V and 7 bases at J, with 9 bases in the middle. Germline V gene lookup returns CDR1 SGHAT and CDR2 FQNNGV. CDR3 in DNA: TGTGCCAGCAGCTTCAAAGGCGACGGGGAGCTGTTTTTT. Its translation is CASSFKGDGELFF.

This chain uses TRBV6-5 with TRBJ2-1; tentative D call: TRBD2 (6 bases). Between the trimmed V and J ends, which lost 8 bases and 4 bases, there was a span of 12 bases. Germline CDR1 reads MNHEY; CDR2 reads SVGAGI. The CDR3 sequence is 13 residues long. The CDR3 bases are TGTGCCAGCCGATCGACTAGGTACAATGAGCAGTTCTTC. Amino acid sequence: CASRSTRYNEQFF.

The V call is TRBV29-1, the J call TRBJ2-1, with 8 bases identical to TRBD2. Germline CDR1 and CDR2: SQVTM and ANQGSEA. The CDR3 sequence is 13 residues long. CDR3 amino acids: CSSAGGFNNEQFF. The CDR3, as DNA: TGCAGTTCCGCGGGGGGTTTTAACAATGAGCAGTTCTTC.

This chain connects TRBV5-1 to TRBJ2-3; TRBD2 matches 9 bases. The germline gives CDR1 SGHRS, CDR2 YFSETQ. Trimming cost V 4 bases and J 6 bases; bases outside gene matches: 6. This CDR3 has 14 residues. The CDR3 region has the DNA TGCGCCAGCAGCGCAGGACTAGCGTTGGATACGCAGTATTTT. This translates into CASSAGLALDTQYF.

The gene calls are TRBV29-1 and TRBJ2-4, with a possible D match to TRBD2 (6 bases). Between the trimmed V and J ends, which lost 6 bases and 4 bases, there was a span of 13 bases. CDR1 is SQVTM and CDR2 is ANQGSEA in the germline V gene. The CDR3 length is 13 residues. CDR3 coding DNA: TGCAGCGTCCCCGGGACTGGTAAAAACATTCAGTACTTC. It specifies CSVPGTGKNIQYF.

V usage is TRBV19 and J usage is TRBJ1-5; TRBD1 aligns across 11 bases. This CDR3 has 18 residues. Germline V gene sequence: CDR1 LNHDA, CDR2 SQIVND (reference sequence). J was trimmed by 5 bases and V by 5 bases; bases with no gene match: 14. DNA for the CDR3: TGTGCCAGTAGTGAGCCGGGACAGGGGGGAGGGAACCATCAGCCCCAGCATTTT. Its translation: CASSEPGQGGGNHQPQHF.

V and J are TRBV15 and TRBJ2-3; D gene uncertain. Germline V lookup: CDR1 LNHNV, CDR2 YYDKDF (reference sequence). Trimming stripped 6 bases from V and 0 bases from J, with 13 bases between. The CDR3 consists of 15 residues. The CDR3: CATRSIRASTDTQYF. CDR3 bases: TGTGCCACCAGGTCGATACGTGCTAGCACAGATACGCAGTATTTT.

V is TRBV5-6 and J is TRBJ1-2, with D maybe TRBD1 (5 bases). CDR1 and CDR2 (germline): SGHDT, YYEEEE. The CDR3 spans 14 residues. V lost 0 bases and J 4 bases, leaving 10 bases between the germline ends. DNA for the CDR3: TGTGCCAGCAGCTTGGCGGGGGACGTCTATGGCTACACCTTC. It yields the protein CASSLAGDVYGYTF.

The CDR3 is CASSLESRAGGELFF. The CDR3 region has the DNA TGCGCCAGCAGCTTGGAATCCAGGGCAGGCGGGGAGCTGTTTTTT. The chain combines TRBV5-1 with TRBJ2-2; D is possibly TRBD1 (5 bases). V lost 0 bases to trimming and J lost 7 bases, with 13 bases between them. Germline V gene sequence: CDR1 SGHRS, CDR2 YFSETQ. The CDR3 contains 15 residues.

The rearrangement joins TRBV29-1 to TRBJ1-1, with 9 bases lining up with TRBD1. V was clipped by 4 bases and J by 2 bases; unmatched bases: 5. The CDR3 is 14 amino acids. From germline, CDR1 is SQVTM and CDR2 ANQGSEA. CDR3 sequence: CSVGQGGLNTEAFF. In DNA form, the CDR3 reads TGCAGCGTTGGACAGGGGGGACTCAACACTGAAGCTTTCTTT.

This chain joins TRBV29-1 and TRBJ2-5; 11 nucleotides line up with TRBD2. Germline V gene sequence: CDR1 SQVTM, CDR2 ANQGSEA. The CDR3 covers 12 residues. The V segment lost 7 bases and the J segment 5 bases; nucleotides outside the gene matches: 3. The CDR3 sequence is CSGLAGLETQYF. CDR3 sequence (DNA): TGCAGCGGACTAGCGGGGTTGGAGACCCAGTACTTC.

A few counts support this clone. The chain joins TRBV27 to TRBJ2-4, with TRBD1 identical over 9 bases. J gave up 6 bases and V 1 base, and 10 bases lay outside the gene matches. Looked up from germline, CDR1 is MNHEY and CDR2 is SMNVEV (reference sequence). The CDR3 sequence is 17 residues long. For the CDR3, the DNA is TGTGCCAGCAGTTTATATAGGGACAGGGAATGGGGAAACATTCAGTACTTC. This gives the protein CASSLYRDREWGNIQYF.

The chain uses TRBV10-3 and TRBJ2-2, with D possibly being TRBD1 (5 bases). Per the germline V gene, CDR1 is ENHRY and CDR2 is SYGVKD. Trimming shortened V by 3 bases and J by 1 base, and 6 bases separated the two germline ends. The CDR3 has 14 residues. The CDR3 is CAISDRENTGELFF. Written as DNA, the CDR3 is TGTGCCATCAGTGACAGGGAGAACACCGGGGAGCTGTTTTTT.